This T cell receptor beta chain was identified in a study of shared clonotypes between healthy human individuals. TCRdb keeps only in-frame clones here, not all; method: immunoSEQ multiplex PCR. The sample lists about 2.1 million clones, roughly 91% occurring once. With 2 bases clipped from V and 7 bases from J, the junction kept 2 bases outside the gene matches. The CDR3 runs to 13 residues. Looked up from germline, CDR1 is LNHDA and CDR2 is SQIVND (reference sequence). It was CD45RO-negative cells, positively selected for CCR7, that made up naive CD8 cells, with terminally differentiated effector memory CD45RA+ cells excluded. Study-wide findings and caveats: Non-shared clonotypes displayed generation probabilities falling below those of clonotypes present in all four donors. Rarefaction showed that sequencing of sorted subsets was incomplete (despite large depth).

On this clone itself: No antigen is known for it.

The TCR comes from a man younger than 30 in good health. Some clones in this sample may be carry-over from other donors' samples. Sequencing input: naive CD8+ T cells from PBMCs. This chain links TRBV19 with TRBJ2-1, with 7 bases aligning to TRBD2. The CDR3 coding sequence is TGTGCCAGTAGTATATGGCGGGAGAATGAGCAGTTCTTC. This sequence encodes CASSIWRENEQFF.